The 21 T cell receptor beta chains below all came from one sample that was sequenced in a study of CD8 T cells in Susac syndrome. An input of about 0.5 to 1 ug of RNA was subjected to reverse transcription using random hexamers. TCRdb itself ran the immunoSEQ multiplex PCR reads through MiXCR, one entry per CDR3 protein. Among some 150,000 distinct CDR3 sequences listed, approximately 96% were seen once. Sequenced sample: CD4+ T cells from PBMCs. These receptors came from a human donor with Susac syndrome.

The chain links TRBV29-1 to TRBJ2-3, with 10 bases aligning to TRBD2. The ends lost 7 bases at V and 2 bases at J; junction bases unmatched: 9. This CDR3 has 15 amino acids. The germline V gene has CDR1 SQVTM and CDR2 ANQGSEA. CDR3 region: CSAPLAGPFTDTQYF. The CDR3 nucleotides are TGCAGCGCCCCACTAGCGGGGCCGTTCACAGATACGCAGTATTTT.

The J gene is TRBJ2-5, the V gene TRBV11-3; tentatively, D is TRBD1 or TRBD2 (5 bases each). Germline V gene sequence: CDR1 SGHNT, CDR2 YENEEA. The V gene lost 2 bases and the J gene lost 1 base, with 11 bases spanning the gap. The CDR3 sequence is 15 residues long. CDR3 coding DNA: TGTGCCAGCAGCTTACGGTCCGGGACCCAAGAGACCCAGTACTTC. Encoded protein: CASSLRSGTQETQYF.

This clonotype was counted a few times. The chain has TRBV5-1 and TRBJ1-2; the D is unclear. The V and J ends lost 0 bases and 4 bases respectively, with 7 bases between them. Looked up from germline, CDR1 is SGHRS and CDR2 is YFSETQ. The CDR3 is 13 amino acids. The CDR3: CASSLELGYGYTF. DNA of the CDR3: TGCGCCAGCAGCTTGGAGTTGGGCTATGGCTACACCTTC.

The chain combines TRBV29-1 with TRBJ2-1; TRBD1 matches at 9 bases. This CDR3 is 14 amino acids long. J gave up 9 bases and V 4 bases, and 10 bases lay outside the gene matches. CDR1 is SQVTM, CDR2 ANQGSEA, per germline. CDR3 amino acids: CSVGIQGAISEQFF. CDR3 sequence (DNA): TGCAGCGTTGGGATACAGGGGGCGATCAGTGAGCAGTTCTTC.

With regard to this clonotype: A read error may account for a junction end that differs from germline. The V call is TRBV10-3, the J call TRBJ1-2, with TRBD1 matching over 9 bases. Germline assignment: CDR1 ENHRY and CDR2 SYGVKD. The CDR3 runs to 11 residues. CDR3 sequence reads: CAISGGTGKDF. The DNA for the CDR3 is TGTGCCATCAGTGGGGGGACAGGGAAGGACTTC.

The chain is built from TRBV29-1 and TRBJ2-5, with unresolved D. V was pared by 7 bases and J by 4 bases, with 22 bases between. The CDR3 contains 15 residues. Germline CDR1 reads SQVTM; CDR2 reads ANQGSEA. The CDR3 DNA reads TGCAGCGCTTTCGGCGGCCCTGGATCGAGAGAGACCCAGTACTTC. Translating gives CSAFGGPGSRETQYF.

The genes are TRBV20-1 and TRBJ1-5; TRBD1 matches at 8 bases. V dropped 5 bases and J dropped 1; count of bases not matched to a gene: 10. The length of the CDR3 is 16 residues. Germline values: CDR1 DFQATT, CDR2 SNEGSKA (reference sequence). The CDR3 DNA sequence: TGCAGTGCTCCGACCGCGGGACAGGCCAGCAATCAGCCCCAGCATTTT. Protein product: CSAPTAGQASNQPQHF.

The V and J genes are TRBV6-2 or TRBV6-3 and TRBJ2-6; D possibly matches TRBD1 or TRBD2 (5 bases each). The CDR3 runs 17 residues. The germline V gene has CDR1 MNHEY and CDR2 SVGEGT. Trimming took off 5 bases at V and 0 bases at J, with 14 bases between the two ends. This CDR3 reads CASSPERGYSGANVLTF. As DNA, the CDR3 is TGTGCCAGCAGTCCCGAGAGGGGATACTCTGGGGCCAACGTCCTGACTTTC.

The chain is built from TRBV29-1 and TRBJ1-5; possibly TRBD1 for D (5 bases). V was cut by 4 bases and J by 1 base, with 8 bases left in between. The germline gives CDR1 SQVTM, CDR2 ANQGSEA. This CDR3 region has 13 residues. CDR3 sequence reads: CSVGSGSNQPQHF. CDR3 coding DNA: TGCAGCGTTGGGTCAGGGAGCAATCAGCCCCAGCATTTT.

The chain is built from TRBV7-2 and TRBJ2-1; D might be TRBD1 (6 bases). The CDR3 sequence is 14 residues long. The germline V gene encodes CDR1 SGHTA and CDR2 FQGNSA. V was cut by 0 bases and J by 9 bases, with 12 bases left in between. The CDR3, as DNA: TGTGCCAGCAGCTTAGCAGAGGGGGTTGGTGAGCAGTTCTTC. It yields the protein CASSLAEGVGEQFF.

The CDR3 is CSVELNYGYTF. In nucleotides, the CDR3 is TGCAGCGTTGAATTAAACTATGGCTACACCTTC. The J gene is TRBJ1-2, the V gene TRBV29-1, with D unclear. Trimming took off 2 bases at V and 2 bases at J, with 3 bases between the two ends. Germline values: CDR1 SQVTM, CDR2 ANQGSEA. This CDR3 is 11 amino acids long.

Here the CDR3 DNA reads TGCAGCGTTGAATGGCGGGGGTCCTATGGCTACACCTTC. Its protein is CSVEWRGSYGYTF. This chain joins TRBV29-1 and TRBJ1-2; D possibly corresponds to TRBD1 (5 bases). CDR1 is SQVTM, CDR2 ANQGSEA, per germline. The CDR3 has 13 amino acids. V was pared by 2 bases and J by 4 bases, with 11 bases between.

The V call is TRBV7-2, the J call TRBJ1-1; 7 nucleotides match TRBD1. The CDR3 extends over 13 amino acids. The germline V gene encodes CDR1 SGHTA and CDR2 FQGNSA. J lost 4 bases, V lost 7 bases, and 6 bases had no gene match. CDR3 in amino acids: CASIEQGRTEAFF. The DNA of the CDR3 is TGTGCCAGCATCGAACAGGGGCGCACTGAAGCTTTCTTT.

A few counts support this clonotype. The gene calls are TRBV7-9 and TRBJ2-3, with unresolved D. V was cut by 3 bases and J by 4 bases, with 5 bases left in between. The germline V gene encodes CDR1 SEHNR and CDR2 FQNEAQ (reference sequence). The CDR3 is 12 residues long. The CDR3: CASSLGADTQYF. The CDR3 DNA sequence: TGTGCCAGCAGCTTGGGTGCAGATACGCAGTATTTT.

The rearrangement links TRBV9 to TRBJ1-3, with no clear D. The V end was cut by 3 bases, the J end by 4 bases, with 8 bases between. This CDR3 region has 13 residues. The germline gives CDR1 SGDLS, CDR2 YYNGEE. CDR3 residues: CASSAFSGNTIYF. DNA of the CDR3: TGTGCCAGCAGCGCCTTTTCAGGAAACACCATATATTTT.

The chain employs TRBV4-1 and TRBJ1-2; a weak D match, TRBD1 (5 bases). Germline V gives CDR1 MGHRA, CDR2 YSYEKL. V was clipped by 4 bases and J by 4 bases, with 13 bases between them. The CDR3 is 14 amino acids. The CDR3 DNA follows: TGCGCCAGCAGCCCCCGGGACGGTTCCTATGGCTACACCTTC. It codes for CASSPRDGSYGYTF.

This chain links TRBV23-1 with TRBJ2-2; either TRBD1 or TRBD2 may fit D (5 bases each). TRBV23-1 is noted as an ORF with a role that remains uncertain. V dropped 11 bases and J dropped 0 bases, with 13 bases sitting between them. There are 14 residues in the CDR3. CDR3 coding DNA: TGCGCCGACCGGGACCGTGCGAACACCGGGGAGCTGTTTTTT. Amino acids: CADRDRANTGELFF.

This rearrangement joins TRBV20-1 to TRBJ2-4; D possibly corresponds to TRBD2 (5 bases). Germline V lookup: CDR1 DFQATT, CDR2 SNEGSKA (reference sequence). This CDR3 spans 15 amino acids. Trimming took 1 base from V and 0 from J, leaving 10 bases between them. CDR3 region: CSARVGGLAKNIQYF. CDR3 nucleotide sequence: TGCAGTGCTAGAGTTGGAGGACTAGCCAAAAACATTCAGTACTTC.

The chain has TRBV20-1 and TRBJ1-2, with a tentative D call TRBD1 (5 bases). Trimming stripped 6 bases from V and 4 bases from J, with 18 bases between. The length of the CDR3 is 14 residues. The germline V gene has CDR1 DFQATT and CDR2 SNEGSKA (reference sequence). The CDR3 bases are TGCAGTGCCTTCCGGGCAGGGTCTAGCTATGGCTACACCTTC. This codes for CSAFRAGSSYGYTF.

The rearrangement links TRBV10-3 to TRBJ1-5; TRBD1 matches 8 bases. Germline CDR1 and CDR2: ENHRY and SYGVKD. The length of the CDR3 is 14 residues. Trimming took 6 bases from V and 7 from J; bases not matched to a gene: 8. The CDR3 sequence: CAISGQGGGQPQHF. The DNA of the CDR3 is TGTGCCATCAGCGGACAGGGAGGCGGCCAGCCCCAGCATTTT.

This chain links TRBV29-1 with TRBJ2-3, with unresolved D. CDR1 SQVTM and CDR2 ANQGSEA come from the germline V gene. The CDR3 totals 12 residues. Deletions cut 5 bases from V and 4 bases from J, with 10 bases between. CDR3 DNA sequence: TGCAGCGTTAAGACTTCTGCAGATACGCAGTATTTT. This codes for CSVKTSADTQYF.